This TCR beta chain was recovered during a study of T cells in Graves' hyperthyroidism and ophthalmopathy. The TCR beta CDR3 regions underwent amplification using RNA transcripts as the source. An initial round of RT-PCR targeting the TCR CDR3 relied on the HTBI primer set. MiXCR, run by TCRdb on the multiplex PCR reads, gives a single entry per CDR3 protein. The data contain some 350,000 distinct CDR3 sequences, 12% to 15% of them singletons. The TCR comes from a woman between 40 and 55 years old with Graves' ophthalmopathy. Material for sequencing was blood.

CDR3 DNA: TGTGCCAGCAGCACCCAGACTAGGGCGAACACCGGGGAGCTGTTTTTT. Its protein is CASSTQTRANTGELFF. The V gene is TRBV7-2, the J gene TRBJ2-2, with D perhaps TRBD2 (6 bases). CDR3 length: 16 residues. Trimming shortened V by 5 bases and J by 0 bases, and 13 bases separated the two germline ends. CDR1 and CDR2 (germline): SGHTA, FQGNSA.